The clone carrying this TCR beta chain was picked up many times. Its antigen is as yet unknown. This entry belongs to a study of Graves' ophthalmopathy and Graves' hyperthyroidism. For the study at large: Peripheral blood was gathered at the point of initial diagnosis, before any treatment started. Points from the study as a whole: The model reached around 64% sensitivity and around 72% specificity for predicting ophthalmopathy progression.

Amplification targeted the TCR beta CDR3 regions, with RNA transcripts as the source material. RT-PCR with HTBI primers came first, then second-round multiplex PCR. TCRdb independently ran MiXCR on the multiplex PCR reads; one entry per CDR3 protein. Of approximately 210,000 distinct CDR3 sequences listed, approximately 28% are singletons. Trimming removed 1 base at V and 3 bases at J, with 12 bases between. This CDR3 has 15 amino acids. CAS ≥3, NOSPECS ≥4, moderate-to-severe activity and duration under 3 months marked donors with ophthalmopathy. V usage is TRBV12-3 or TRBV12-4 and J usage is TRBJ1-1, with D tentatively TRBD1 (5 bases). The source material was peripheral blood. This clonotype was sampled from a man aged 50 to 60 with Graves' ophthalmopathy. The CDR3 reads CASSLGGGRDTEAFF. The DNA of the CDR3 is TGTGCCAGCAGTTTAGGCGGGGGACGAGACACTGAAGCTTTCTTT.